Sequencing of this T cell receptor (beta chain) was carried out in a study of T cell responses to AZD1222 COVID-19 vaccine. Findings and limits, study-wide: Regions 160-218 and 743-854 held dominance among vaccine-associated CD4 TCRs, which spanned spike. Rises in breadth and depth of Spike-specific TCRs came after two AZD1222 doses. White British donors predominated, females outnumbered males, and clonal diversity was possibly underestimated.

Germline V gene lookup returns CDR1 SGHTA and CDR2 FQGNSA. V lost 4 bases, J lost 4 bases, and 16 bases lay in between. The CDR3 runs to 15 residues. Repertoires were generated with immunoSEQ multiplex PCR, while TCRdb's copy carries only in-frame clones and drops some. The sample comprises 160,000 or so clones, about nine tenths of which are singletons, and about 4.3% rests with the top ten. Notes on this clone: The antigen is undetermined.

The origin of this receptor is an adult who received the MenACWY meningococcal vaccine as a control. Here the sequenced sample was peripheral blood, taken 28 days after the second dose of the MenACWY control vaccine. V gene TRBV7-2 combines with J gene TRBJ1-2, with TRBD1 as a possible D gene (5 bases). The CDR3 is CASSSSLSTAYGYTF. The CDR3 DNA follows: TGTGCCAGCAGCTCAAGCTTGTCGACAGCCTATGGCTACACCTTC.